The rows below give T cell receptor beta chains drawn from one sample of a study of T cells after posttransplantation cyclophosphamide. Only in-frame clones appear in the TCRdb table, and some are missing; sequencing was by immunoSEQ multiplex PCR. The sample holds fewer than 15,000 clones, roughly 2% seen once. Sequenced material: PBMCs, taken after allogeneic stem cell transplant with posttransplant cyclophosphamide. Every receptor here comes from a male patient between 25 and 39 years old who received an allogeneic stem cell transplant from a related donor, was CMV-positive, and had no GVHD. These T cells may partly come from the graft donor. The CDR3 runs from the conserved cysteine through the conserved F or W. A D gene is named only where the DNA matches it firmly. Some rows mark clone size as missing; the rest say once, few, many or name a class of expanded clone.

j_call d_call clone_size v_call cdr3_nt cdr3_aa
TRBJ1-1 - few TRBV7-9 TGTGCCAGCAGCTTGTCCCTAACCGACGGGGTAGCTTTCTTT CASSLSLTDGVAFF
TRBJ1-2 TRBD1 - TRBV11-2 TGTGCCAGCAGCCTAGGACAGGGTGGCTATGGCTACACCTTC CASSLGQGGYGYTF
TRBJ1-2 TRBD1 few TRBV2 TGTGCCAGCAGTGAGGGGGGATTTGGACAGGGCTATGGCTACACCTTC CASSEGGFGQGYGYTF
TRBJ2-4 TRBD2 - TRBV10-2 TGCGCCAGCAGTATACTAGCGGGGGGGCCAGTTCAGTACTTC CASSILAGGPVQYF
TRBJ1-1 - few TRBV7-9 TGTGCCAGCAGCGGTCAGGGTTTTAAATTTGGGAACACTGAAGCTTTCTTT CASSGQGFKFGNTEAFF
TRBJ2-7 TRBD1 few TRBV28 TGTGCCAGCATCCACGGGACAGGGAGGTCCGAGCAGTACTTC CASIHGTGRSEQYF
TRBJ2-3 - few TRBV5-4 TGTGCCAGCAGCTTCTTTCCGGCAGATACGCAGTATTTT CASSFFPADTQYF
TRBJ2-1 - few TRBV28 TGTGCCAGCAGTTTGGGGAGCTCCTACAATGAGCAGTTCTTC CASSLGSSYNEQFF
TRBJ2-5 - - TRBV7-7 TGTGCCAGCAGCCCCACTAAGGGGGGGGAGACCCAGTACTTC CASSPTKGGETQYF
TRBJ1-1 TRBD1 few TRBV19 TGTGCCAGTAGTCCCCAGACAGGGAGTAATGCTGAAGCTTTCTTT CASSPQTGSNAEAFF
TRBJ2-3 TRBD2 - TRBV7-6 TGTGCCAGCAGCTTCGGGCGGGAGCTAAATACGCAGTATTTT CASSFGRELNTQYF
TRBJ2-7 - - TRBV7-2 TGTGCCAGCAACTTCCAGGTGGGCGAGCAGTACTTC CASNFQVGEQYF
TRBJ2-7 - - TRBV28 TGTGCCAGCACCAGGCCGACGACGCGGGCCGAGCAGTACTTC CASTRPTTRAEQYF
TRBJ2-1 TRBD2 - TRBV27 TGTGCCAGCAGTCTCCTAGCGGGAAAGGACGATGAGCAGTTCTTC CASSLLAGKDDEQFF
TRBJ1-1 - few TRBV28 TGTGCCAGCCTCAGGGCGGGGAGAGAAGCTTTCTTT CASLRAGREAFF
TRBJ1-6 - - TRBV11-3 TGTGCCAGCAGCGTCCAAGGCACAACGGGTAATTCACCCCTCCACTTT CASSVQGTTGNSPLHF
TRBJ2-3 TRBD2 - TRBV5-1 TGCGCCAGCAGATTAGCGGGAGGAGGAAGCACAGATACGCAGTATTTT CASRLAGGGSTDTQYF
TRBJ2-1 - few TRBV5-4 TGTGCCAGCAGCTTGGTCACTCGAGACTTTGAGCAGTTCTTC CASSLVTRDFEQFF
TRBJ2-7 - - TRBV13 TGTGCCAGCAGCTTAAATTCGGGTAGCGAGCAGTACTTC CASSLNSGSEQYF
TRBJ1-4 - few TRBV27 TGTGCCAGCAGGGGTTGGGTCGCGGATGAAAAACTGTTTTTT CASRGWVADEKLFF
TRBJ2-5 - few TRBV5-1 TGCGCCAGCAGCTTTACAGGGCAAGAGACCCAGTACTTC CASSFTGQETQYF
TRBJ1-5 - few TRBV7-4 TGTGCCAGCAGCTTAGTTGCGGGGCGGCCCAATCAGCCCCAGCATTTT CASSLVAGRPNQPQHF
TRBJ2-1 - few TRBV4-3 TGCGCCAGCAGCCCACTCCCGGGAGCGTACAATGAGCAGTTCTTC CASSPLPGAYNEQFF